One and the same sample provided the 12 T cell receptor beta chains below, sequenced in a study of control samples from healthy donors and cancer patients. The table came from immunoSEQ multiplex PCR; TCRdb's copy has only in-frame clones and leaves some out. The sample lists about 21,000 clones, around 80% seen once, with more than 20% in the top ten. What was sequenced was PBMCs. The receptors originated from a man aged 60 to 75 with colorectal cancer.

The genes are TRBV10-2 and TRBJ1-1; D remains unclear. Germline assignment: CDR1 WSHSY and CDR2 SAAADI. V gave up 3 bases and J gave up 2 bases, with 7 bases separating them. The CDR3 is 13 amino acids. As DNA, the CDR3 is TGCGCCAGCAGTGACGGCGGAAACACTGAAGCTTTCTTT. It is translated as CASSDGGNTEAFF.

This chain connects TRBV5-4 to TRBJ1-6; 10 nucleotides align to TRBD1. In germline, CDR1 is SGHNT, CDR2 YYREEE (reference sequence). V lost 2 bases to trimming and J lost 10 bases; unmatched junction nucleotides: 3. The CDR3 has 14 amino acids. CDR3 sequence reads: CASSFDRGQSPLHF. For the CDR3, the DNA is TGTGCCAGCAGCTTCGACAGGGGGCAGTCACCCCTCCACTTT.

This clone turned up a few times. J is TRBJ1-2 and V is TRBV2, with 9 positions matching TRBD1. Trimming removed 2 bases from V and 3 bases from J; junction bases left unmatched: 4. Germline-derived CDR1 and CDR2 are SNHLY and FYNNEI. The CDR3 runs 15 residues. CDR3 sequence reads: CASSESGTGYYGYTF. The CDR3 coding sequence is TGTGCCAGCAGTGAAAGTGGGACAGGGTACTATGGCTACACCTTC.

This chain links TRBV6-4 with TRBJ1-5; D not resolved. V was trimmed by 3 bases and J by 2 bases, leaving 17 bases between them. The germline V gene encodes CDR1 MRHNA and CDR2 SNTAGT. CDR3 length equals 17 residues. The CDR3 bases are TGTGCCAGCAGTGAGCCCGAACGGCGGAGTGGCAATCAGCCCCAGCATTTT. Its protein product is CASSEPERRSGNQPQHF.

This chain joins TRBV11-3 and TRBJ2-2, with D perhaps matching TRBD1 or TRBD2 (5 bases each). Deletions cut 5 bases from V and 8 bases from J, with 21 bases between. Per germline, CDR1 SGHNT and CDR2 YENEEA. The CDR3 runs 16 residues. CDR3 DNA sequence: TGTGCCAGCAGCCCCGACACGGGGACGATAGCTGGGGAGCTGTTTTTT. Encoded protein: CASSPDTGTIAGELFF.

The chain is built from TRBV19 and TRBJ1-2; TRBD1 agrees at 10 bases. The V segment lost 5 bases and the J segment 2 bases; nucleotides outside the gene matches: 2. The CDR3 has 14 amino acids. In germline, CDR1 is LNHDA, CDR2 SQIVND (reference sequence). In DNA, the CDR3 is TGTGCCAGTAGTTGGGGACAGGGGAACTATGGCTACACCTTC. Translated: CASSWGQGNYGYTF.

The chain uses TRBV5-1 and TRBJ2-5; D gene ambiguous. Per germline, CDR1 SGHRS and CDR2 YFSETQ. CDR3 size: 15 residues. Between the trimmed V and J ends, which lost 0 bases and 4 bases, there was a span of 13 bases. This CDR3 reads CASSLGGTSGETQYF. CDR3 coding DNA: TGCGCCAGCAGCTTGGGTGGCACATCTGGAGAGACCCAGTACTTC.

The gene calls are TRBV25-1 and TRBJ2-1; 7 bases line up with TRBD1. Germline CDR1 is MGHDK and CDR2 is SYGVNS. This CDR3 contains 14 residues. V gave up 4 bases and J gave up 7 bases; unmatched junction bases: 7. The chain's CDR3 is CASSGRQGRNEQFF. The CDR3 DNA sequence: TGTGCCAGCAGTGGAAGACAGGGACGGAATGAGCAGTTCTTC.

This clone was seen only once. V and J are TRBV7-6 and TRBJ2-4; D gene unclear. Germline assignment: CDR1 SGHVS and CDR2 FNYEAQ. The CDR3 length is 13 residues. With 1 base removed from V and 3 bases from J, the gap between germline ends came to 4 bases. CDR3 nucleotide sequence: TGTGCCAGCAGCTTAGGGGACAAAAACATTCAGTACTTC. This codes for CASSLGDKNIQYF.

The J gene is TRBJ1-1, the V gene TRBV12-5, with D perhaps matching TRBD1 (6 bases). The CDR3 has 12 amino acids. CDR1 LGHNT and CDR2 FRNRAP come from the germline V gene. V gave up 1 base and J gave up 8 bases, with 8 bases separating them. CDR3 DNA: TGTGCTAGTGGTTTGGCCGACAGGGAAGCTTTCTTT. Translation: CASGLADREAFF.

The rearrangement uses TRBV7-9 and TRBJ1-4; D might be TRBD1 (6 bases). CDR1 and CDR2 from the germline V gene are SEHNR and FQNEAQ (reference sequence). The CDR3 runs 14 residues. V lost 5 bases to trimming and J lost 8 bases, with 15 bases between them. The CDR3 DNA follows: TGTGCCAGCAGCCTTGGGGGGGCGGAAGAAAAACTGTTTTTT. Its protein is CASSLGGAEEKLFF.

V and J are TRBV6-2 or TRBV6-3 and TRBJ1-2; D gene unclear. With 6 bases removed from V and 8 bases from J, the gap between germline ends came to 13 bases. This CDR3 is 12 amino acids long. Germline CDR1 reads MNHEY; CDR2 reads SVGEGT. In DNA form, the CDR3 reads TGTGCCAGCAGCCTGCCATGGCAGGGCTACACCTTC. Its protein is CASSLPWQGYTF.